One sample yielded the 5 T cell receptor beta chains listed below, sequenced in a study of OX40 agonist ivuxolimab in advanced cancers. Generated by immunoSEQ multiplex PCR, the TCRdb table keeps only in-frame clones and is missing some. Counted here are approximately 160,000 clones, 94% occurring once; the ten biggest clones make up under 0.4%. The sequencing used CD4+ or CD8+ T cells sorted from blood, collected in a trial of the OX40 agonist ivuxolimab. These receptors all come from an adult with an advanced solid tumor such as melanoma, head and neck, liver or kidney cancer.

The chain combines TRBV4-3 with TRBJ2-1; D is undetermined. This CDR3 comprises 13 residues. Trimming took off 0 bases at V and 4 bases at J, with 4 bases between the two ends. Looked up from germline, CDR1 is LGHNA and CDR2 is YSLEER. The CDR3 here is CASSQDGYNEQFF. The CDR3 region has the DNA TGCGCCAGCAGCCAAGACGGTTACAATGAGCAGTTCTTC.

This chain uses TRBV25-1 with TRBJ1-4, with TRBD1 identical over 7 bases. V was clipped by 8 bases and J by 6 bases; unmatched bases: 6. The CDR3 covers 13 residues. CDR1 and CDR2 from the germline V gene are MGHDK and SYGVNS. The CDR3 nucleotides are TGTGCCAGCGGAGACAGGGATTATGAAAAACTGTTTTTT. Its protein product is CASGDRDYEKLFF.

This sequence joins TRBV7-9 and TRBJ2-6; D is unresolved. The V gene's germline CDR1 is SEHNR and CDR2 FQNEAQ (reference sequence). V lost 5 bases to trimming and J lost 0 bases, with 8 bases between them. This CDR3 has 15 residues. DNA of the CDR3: TGTGCCAGCAGCCTCCTTACCTCTGGGGCCAACGTCCTGACTTTC. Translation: CASSLLTSGANVLTF.

CDR3 loop: CASNQGQGRYNEQFF. CDR3 sequence (DNA): TGTGCCAGCAACCAAGGACAGGGGAGGTACAATGAGCAGTTCTTC. This sequence joins TRBV11-2 and TRBJ2-1; 9 positions agree with TRBD1. The ends lost 7 bases at V and 4 bases at J; junction bases unmatched: 8. This CDR3 comprises 15 residues. CDR1 and CDR2 from the germline V gene are SGHAT and FQNNGV.

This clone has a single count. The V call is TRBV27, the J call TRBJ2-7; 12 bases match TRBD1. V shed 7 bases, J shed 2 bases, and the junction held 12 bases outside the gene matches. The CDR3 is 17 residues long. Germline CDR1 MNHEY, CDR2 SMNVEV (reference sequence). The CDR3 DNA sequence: TGTGCCAGCATCCTACGTTGGGGACAGGGGGCGCCCTACGAGCAGTACTTC. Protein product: CASILRWGQGAPYEQYF.